The 19 T cell receptor beta chains below all came from one sample that was sequenced in a study of blood T cells in healthy people across ages. A second roughly 6 to 12 cycle PCR used barcoded and J-beta primers. TCRdb independently ran MiXCR on the 5' RACE reads; one entry per CDR3 protein. The data contain over 600,000 distinct CDR3 sequences, 40% to 50% of them singletons. Sequences were obtained from blood. These receptors all come from an elderly man in good health.

This clonotype was counted many times. CDR3 sequence reads: CASSLGVRGNIQYF. The CDR3 coding sequence is TGTGCCAGCAGCTTAGGAGTGAGAGGGAACATTCAGTACTTC. The V gene is TRBV7-8, the J gene TRBJ2-4, with D possibly matching TRBD2 (5 bases). The V end was cut by 1 base, the J end by 7 bases, with 11 bases between. CDR3 length: 14 amino acids. Germline CDR1 is SGHVS and CDR2 is FQNEAQ. The whole variable domain, remainder taken from reference TRBV7-8 and TRBJ2-4, is GAGVSQSPRYKVAKRGQDVALRCDPISGHVSLFWYQQALGQGPEFLTYFQNEAQLDKSGLPSDRFFAERPEGSVSTLKIQRTQQEDSAVYLCASSLGVRGNIQYFGAGTRLSVL.

This sequence joins TRBV12-3 or TRBV12-4 and TRBJ2-2, with D perhaps TRBD2 (6 bases). Trimming took 5 bases from V and 4 from J, leaving 14 bases between them. The CDR3 spans 15 residues. The CDR3 region is CASSRQDGSTGELFF. CDR3 DNA sequence: TGTGCCAGCAGTCGACAAGACGGGAGCACCGGGGAGCTGTTTTTT.

This chain connects TRBV27 to TRBJ2-1, with a tentative D call TRBD2 (7 bases). Germline V gene data show CDR1 as MNHEY and CDR2 as SMNVEV (reference sequence). The CDR3 is 16 amino acids. Trimming pared 9 bases from V and 8 bases from J, leaving 26 bases between. This chain's CDR3 is CARGTSSGTREDEQFF. In DNA, the CDR3 is TGTGCCAGGGGAACGTCCAGCGGGACAAGGGAGGATGAGCAGTTCTTC.

The V gene is TRBV5-1, the J gene TRBJ2-2; D unresolved. The CDR3 runs 16 residues. V was clipped by 2 bases and J by 4 bases, with 15 bases between them. Per germline, CDR1 SGHRS and CDR2 YFSETQ. Here the CDR3 reads CASSFDPTPGTGELFF. The CDR3, as DNA: TGCGCCAGCAGCTTCGACCCCACGCCTGGCACCGGGGAGCTGTTTTTT.

This clonotype came up many times. The chain has TRBV7-9 and TRBJ2-6, with TRBD2 as a possible D gene (6 bases). The CDR3 contains 16 residues. CDR1 SEHNR and CDR2 FQNEAQ come from the germline V gene (reference sequence). V shed 5 bases and J shed 2 bases, with 13 bases lying between them. As DNA, the CDR3 is TGTGCCAGCAGCCTGGAGGGGTTCACTGGGGCCAACGTCCTGACTTTC. The encoded protein is CASSLEGFTGANVLTF.

This clonotype appeared a few times. The V call is TRBV5-1, the J call TRBJ2-5; 8 bases are shared with TRBD1. The CDR3 totals 14 residues. Unmatched junction bases numbered 8, after V lost 6 bases and J lost 4 bases. The germline CDR1 and CDR2 sequences are SGHRS and YFSETQ. The CDR3 loop reads CASNGQGGGETQYF. DNA of the CDR3: TGCGCCAGCAATGGACAGGGAGGCGGAGAGACCCAGTACTTC.

The rearrangement links TRBV5-5 to TRBJ2-3; D gene ambiguous. This CDR3 spans 15 amino acids. V lost 0 bases to trimming and J lost 2 bases, with 10 bases between them. CDR1 and CDR2 from the germline V gene are SGHKS and YYEKEE (reference sequence). CDR3 in DNA: TGTGCCAGCAGCTTGGCGGGTACAGTCACAGATACGCAGTATTTT. Amino acids: CASSLAGTVTDTQYF.

This clonotype was observed a few times. This chain links TRBV27 with TRBJ2-7; D might be TRBD1 (5 bases). Looked up from germline, CDR1 is MNHEY and CDR2 is SMNVEV (reference sequence). V was shortened by 4 bases and J by 6 bases, with 10 bases between the two germline ends. The CDR3 contains 12 residues. CDR3 loop: CASSSQGVEQYF. The CDR3 DNA follows: TGTGCCAGCAGTTCGCAGGGCGTCGAGCAGTACTTC.

V usage is TRBV9 and J usage is TRBJ2-5; 7 positions match TRBD1. V lost 4 bases and J lost 11; bases outside the gene matches: 14. Germline CDR1 and CDR2: SGDLS and YYNGEE. This CDR3 region has 14 residues. The CDR3 protein is CASSTRDSGLEQYF. The DNA of the CDR3 is TGTGCCAGCAGCACCCGGGACAGCGGTCTGGAGCAGTACTTC.

The chain links TRBV4-2 to TRBJ2-7, with 9 bases that match TRBD2. The J call may be faulty, since TRBJ2-5 better matches the DNA end. The CDR3 has 17 amino acids. Germline CDR1 LGHNA, CDR2 YNFKEQ. For the CDR3, the DNA is TGTGCCAGCAGCCAGATGGCGGGGGGGACCGTGGAGGAGACCCAGTACTTC. It specifies CASSQMAGGTVEETQYF.

About this clonotype: This may be a read error: a much more frequent sequence differs by one nucleotide. The chain has TRBV4-2 and TRBJ2-5; unclear D gene. The tail of the sequence fits TRBJ2-1 better, so the J call may be wrong. Germline CDR1 reads LGHNA; CDR2 reads YNFKEQ. The CDR3 covers 15 residues. Written as DNA, the CDR3 is TGTGCCAGCAGCCAAGAGCTTACTTCTCAAGAGACCCAGTTCTTC. Protein: CASSQELTSQETQFF.

CDR3 sequence: CASSPTFAGGLKTQYF. The CDR3 nucleotides read TGTGCCAGCAGCCCAACTTTTGCGGGGGGGTTGAAGACCCAGTACTTC. This chain connects TRBV11-2 to TRBJ2-5, with 9 bases aligning to TRBD2. The CDR3 loop spans 16 amino acids. Per the germline V gene, CDR1 is SGHAT and CDR2 is FQNNGV. Trimming removed 5 bases from V and 6 bases from J; junction bases left unmatched: 13.

The table lists this clonotype with a few counts. V gene TRBV18 combines with J gene TRBJ2-3; D is uncertain. The CDR3 is made up of 14 amino acids. Trimming pared 8 bases from V and 4 bases from J, leaving 16 bases between. CDR1 and CDR2 (germline): KGHSH, LQKENI. The CDR3 reads CASTRQKGPDTQYF. CDR3 in DNA: TGTGCCAGCACCCGGCAGAAAGGCCCAGATACGCAGTATTTT.

Concerning this clonotype: The junction departs from the called germline gene at one end, perhaps through a read error. This chain links TRBV6-6 with TRBJ2-3; tentatively, D is TRBD2 (5 bases). Germline lookup yields CDR1 MNHNY and CDR2 SVGAGI (reference sequence). The CDR3 runs 15 residues. The CDR3 spells CASSPSLAPTDMQYF. The DNA of the CDR3 is TGTGCCAGCAGTCCCTCGCTAGCTCCCACAGATATGCAGTATTTT.

This clonotype was seen only a few times. The chain combines TRBV29-1 with TRBJ2-5, with D maybe TRBD2 (6 bases). Trimming removed 0 bases from V and 11 bases from J, with 19 bases in between. The germline V gene encodes CDR1 SQVTM and CDR2 ANQGSEA. There are 14 residues in the CDR3. As DNA, the CDR3 is TGCAGCGTTGAAGAATCCAACTCGGGAAGCGGGCAGTACTTC. Amino acids: CSVEESNSGSGQYF.

This clonotype showed up just a few times. The chain carries TRBV7-2 and TRBJ2-3; no clear D gene. The germline V gene has CDR1 SGHTA and CDR2 FQGNSA. V gave up 3 bases and J gave up 5 bases, with 15 bases separating them. CDR3 length equals 15 residues. In DNA, the CDR3 is TGTGCCAGCAGCTTCGGCGACCCCAGTGGAGATACGCAGTATTTT. Translated: CASSFGDPSGDTQYF. The variable domain in full, with the rest retrieved from reference TRBV7-2 and TRBJ2-3, is GAGVSQSPSNKVTEKGKDVELRCDPISGHTALYWYRQSLGQGLEFLIYFQGNSAPDKSGLPSDRFSAERTGGSVSTLTIQRTQQEDSAVYLCASSFGDPSGDTQYFGPGTRLTVL.

This clonotype was observed once. A much more abundant neighbour one base away suggests this may be a read error. This rearrangement joins TRBV29-1 to TRBJ2-1; 7 positions agree with TRBD1. Trimming at V came to 7 bases and at J to 5 bases, leaving 14 bases not matched to a gene. Germline V CDR1 and CDR2: SQVTM, ANQGSEA. This CDR3 has 15 residues. The CDR3 here is CSAPPATGINNEQFF. The CDR3 nucleotides read TGCAGCGCCCCCCCCGCGACAGGGATAAACAATGAGCAGTTCTTC.

The genes are TRBV20-1 and TRBJ2-7, with D tentatively TRBD2 (6 bases). CDR1 is DFQATT and CDR2 is SNEGSKA in the germline V gene (reference sequence). This CDR3 is 16 amino acids long. The V gene lost 3 bases and the J gene lost 2 bases, with 20 bases spanning the gap. The CDR3 loop is CSASPRATSGPYEQYF. CDR3 in DNA: TGCAGTGCTAGCCCCCGCGCGACGAGCGGGCCCTACGAGCAGTACTTC.

The chain employs TRBV7-2 and TRBJ2-7, with D maybe TRBD1 (7 bases). CDR1 SGHTA and CDR2 FQGNSA come from the germline V gene. The CDR3 consists of 14 residues. V lost 4 bases and J 6 bases, leaving 16 bases between the germline ends. The CDR3, as DNA: TGTGCCAGCAGCTCCAGACAGGGACTCAGCGAGCAGTACTTC. Amino acids: CASSSRQGLSEQYF. The whole variable domain, filled in from reference TRBV7-2 and TRBJ2-7, reads GAGVSQSPSNKVTEKGKDVELRCDPISGHTALYWYRQSLGQGLEFLIYFQGNSAPDKSGLPSDRFSAERTGGSVSTLTIQRTQQEDSAVYLCASSSRQGLSEQYFGPGTRLTVT.